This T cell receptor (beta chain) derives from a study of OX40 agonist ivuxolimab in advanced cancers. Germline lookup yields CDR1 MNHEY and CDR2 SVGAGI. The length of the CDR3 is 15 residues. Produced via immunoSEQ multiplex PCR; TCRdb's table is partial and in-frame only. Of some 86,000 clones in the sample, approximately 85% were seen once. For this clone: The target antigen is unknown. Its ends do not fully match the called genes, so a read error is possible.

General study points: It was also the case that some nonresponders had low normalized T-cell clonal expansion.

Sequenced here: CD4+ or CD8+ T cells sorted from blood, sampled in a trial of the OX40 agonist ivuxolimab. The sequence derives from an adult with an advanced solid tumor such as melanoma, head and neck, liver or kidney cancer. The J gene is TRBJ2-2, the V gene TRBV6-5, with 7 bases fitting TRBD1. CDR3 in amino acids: CASSHSGTEPGELFF. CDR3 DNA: TGTGCCAGCAGTCACTCCGGGACAGAACCCGGGGAGCTGTTTTTT.